Described below is a single TCR beta chain sequence and its context. The antigen remains undetermined. In the authors' methods: ImmunoSEQ supplied junction-only sequences lacking quality scores, so filtering was different. Profiled with immunoSEQ multiplex PCR; TCRdb holds only in-frame clones, not every one. That table supplies the V and J calls and clone size; D and trimming were determined from the DNA. The sample carries fewer than 1.6 million clones, approximately 98.5% recorded once. Germline V gene sequence: CDR1 KGHSH, CDR2 LQKENI. The CDR3 has 15 residues. V gave up 3 bases and J gave up 4 bases, with 15 bases separating them. The data are from a study of shared clonotypes between healthy human individuals. As for the study in general: Aged 18 to 49, the donors were a couple of women and a few men. Whole-study results and caveats: Naive CD4 clonotypes were shared across a few donors at 4% to 5%. Clonotype sharing among donors, it was expected, would be affected by sequencing depth.

V gene TRBV18 combines with J gene TRBJ1-2; D gene unclear. The source is a man aged 25 to 45 in good health. Sequences were obtained from naive CD4+ T cells sorted from blood. Noted subset: CD45RA+ positively selected. The CDR3 nucleotides are TGTGCCAGCTCACCCTCCCAGGACCTACGCTATGGCTACACCTTC. It codes for CASSPSQDLRYGYTF.